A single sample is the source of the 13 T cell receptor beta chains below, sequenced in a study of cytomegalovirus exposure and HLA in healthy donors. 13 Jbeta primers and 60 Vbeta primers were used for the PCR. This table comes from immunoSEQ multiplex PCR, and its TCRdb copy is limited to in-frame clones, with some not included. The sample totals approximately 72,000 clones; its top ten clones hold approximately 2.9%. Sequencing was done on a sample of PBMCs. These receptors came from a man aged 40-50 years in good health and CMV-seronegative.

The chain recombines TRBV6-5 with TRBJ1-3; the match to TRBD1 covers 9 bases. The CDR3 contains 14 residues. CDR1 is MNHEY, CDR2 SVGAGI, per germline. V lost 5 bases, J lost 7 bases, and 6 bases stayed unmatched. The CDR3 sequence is CASSSSGQGNTIYF. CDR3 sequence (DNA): TGTGCCAGCAGTAGTAGTGGACAGGGGAACACCATATATTTT.

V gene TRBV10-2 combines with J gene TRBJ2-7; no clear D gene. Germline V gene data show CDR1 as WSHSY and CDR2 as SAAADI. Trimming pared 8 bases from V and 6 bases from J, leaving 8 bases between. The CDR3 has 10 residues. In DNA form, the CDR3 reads TGCGCCAGCCTAGGTGGCGAGCAGTACTTC. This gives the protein CASLGGEQYF.

CDR3 nucleotides: TGTGCCAGCAGCCCGCCCGGCCCCCTGACATACGAGCAGTACTTC. This sequence encodes CASSPPGPLTYEQYF. The chain couples TRBV5-4 to TRBJ2-7, with D uncertain. Germline V gene data show CDR1 as SGHNT and CDR2 as YYREEE (reference sequence). The germline V and J ends were trimmed by 4 bases and 4 bases, with 18 bases remaining between them. This CDR3 comprises 15 residues.

DNA for the CDR3: TGCGCCAGCAGCCAGACCCTACTAGCGGGGGGGACAGATACGCAGTATTTT. It yields the protein CASSQTLLAGGTDTQYF. The gene calls are TRBV4-1 and TRBJ2-3, with 13 bases that match TRBD2. Trimming took 3 bases from V and 3 from J; bases not matched to a gene: 6. Germline lookup yields CDR1 MGHRA and CDR2 YSYEKL. The CDR3 loop spans 17 amino acids.

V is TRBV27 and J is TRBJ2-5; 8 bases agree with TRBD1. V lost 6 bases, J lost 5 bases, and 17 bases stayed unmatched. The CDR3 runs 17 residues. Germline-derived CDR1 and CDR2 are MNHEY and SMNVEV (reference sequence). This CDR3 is CASRRKRQGPGLETQYF. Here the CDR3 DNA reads TGTGCCAGCAGACGTAAACGACAGGGGCCAGGTCTGGAGACCCAGTACTTC.

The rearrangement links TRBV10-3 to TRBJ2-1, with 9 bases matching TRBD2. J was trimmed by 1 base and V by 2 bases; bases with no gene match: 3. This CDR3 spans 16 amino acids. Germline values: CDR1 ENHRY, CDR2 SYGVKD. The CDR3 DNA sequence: TGTGCCATCAGTGAGCCGAGCGGGGGGTCCTACAATGAGCAGTTCTTC. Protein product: CAISEPSGGSYNEQFF.

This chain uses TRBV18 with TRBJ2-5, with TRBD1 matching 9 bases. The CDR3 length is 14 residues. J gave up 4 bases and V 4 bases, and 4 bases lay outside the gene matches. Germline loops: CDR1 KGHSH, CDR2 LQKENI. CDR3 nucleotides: TGTGCCAGCTCACGCAACAGGGGGCGAGAGACCCAGTACTTC. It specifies CASSRNRGRETQYF.

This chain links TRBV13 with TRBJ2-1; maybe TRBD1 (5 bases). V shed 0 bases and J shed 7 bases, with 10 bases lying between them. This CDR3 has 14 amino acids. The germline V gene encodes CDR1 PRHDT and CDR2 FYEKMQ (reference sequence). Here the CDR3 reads CASSLGAGLNEQFF. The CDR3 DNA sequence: TGTGCCAGCAGCTTAGGCGCAGGGCTTAATGAGCAGTTCTTC.

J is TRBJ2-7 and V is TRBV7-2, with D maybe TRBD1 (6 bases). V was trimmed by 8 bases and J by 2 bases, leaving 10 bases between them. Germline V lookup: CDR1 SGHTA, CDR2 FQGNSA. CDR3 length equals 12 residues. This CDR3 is CASRGGTYEQYF. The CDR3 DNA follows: TGTGCCAGCCGAGGGGGAACCTACGAGCAGTACTTC. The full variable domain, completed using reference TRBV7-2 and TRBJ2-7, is GAGVSQSPSNKVTEKGKDVELRCDPISGHTALYWYRQSLGQGLEFLIYFQGNSAPDKSGLPSDRFSAERTGGSVSTLTIQRTQQEDSAVYLCASRGGTYEQYFGPGTRLTVT.

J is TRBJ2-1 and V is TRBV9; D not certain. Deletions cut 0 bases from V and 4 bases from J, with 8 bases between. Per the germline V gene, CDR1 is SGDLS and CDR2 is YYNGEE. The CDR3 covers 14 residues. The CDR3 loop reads CASSVVATYNEQFF. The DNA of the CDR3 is TGTGCCAGCAGCGTAGTAGCTACTTACAATGAGCAGTTCTTC.

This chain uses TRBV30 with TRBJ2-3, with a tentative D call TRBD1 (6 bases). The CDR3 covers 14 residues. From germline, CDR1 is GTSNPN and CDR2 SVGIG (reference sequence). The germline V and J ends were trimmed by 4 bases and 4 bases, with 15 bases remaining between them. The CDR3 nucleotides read TGTGCCTGGATTCAGGGGATGAATGCAGATACGCAGTATTTT. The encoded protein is CAWIQGMNADTQYF.

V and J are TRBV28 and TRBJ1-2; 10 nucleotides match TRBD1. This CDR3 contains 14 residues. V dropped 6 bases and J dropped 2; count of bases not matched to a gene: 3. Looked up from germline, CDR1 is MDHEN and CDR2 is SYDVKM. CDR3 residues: CASSQGQGNYGYTF. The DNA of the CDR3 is TGTGCCAGCAGCCAGGGACAGGGGAACTATGGCTACACCTTC.

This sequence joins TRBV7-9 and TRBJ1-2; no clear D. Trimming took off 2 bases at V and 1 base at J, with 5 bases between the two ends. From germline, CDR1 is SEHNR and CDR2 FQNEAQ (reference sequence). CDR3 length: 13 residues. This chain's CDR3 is CASSLPVNYGYTF. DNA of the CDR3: TGTGCCAGCAGCTTACCCGTTAACTATGGCTACACCTTC.